The 8 T cell receptor beta chains below come from one sample, sequenced in a study of regulatory T cells in long-lasting Graves disease. Arm-PCR of CDR3 regions and iRepertoire HTBI primers were the basis on which TCR beta libraries were built. One entry per CDR3 protein, called by TCRdb with MiXCR from the multiplex PCR reads. The table records roughly 470,000 distinct CDR3 sequences, around 21% of them present only once. Time point noted: persistent/refractory GD, antithyroid drugs over 5 years with positive TRAb. RNA extracted from PBMCs served as the sequencing template. The sequencing used peripheral blood mononuclear cells (PBMCs), collected when the disease was refractory, from a patient treated with antithyroid drugs. Receptor source: a female donor with Graves disease.

The chain has TRBV5-1 and TRBJ2-5; D gene uncertain. CDR1 is SGHRS and CDR2 is YFSETQ in the germline V gene. The CDR3 runs 13 residues. Trimming cost V 0 bases and J 5 bases, with 8 bases left between them. The CDR3 loop reads CASSLVRLETQYF. CDR3 sequence (DNA): TGCGCCAGCAGCTTGGTCAGACTGGAGACCCAGTACTTC.

This chain links TRBV7-9 with TRBJ1-4; 12 nucleotides match TRBD1. V gave up 5 bases and J gave up 7 bases; unmatched junction bases: 8. There are 16 residues in the CDR3. CDR1 is SEHNR and CDR2 is FQNEAQ in the germline V gene (reference sequence). The CDR3 DNA reads as TGTGCCAGCAGCCCCTTGGGGACAGGGGGCAGTGAAAAACTGTTTTTT. Amino acid sequence: CASSPLGTGGSEKLFF.

The chain joins TRBV7-8 to TRBJ2-1; tentatively, D is TRBD1 (6 bases). V was cut by 7 bases and J by 7 bases, with 17 bases left in between. This CDR3 spans 14 amino acids. Germline CDR1 SGHVS, CDR2 FQNEAQ. CDR3 sequence (DNA): TGTGCCAGCACCCCCAGGGGTGGGTATAATGAGCAGTTCTTC. It encodes CASTPRGGYNEQFF.

This clonotype was seen repeatedly, ten times or more. The chain employs TRBV2 and TRBJ1-4, with D perhaps TRBD1 (5 bases). Germline CDR1 reads SNHLY; CDR2 reads FYNNEI. V lost 6 bases, J lost 2 bases, and 10 bases lay in between. The CDR3 has 14 amino acids. CDR3 DNA sequence: TGTGCCAGCAGGCAGGGTACTACTAATGAAAAACTGTTTTTT. This sequence encodes CASRQGTTNEKLFF.

This clonotype came up many times. The chain combines TRBV2 with TRBJ2-5; D uncertain. This CDR3 has 12 amino acids. Deletions cut 4 bases from V and 5 bases from J, with 8 bases between. CDR1 and CDR2 (germline): SNHLY, FYNNEI. In nucleotides, the CDR3 is TGTGCCAGCAGTGTGAACGGGGAGACCCAGTACTTC. This gives the protein CASSVNGETQYF.

This clonotype was counted ten times or more. J is TRBJ2-7 and V is TRBV28; 11 bases line up with TRBD1. After removal of 6 bases from V and 4 bases from J, the junction contained 14 bases not matched to a gene. Germline CDR1 reads MDHEN; CDR2 reads SYDVKM. CDR3 length equals 17 residues. The CDR3 DNA reads TGTGCCAGCAGACGCGGACAGGGGGCTCGGAGGGATTACGAGCAGTACTTC. It codes for CASRRGQGARRDYEQYF.

This clonotype has at least ten counts. The rearrangement links TRBV27 to TRBJ2-5, with 11 bases that match TRBD2. Trimming at V came to 9 bases and at J to 5 bases, leaving 5 bases not matched to a gene. The CDR3 has 13 amino acids. Germline V gives CDR1 MNHEY, CDR2 SMNVEV (reference sequence). CDR3 coding DNA: TGTGCCAGTTGGACTAGCGGGCGCGAGACCCAGTACTTC. It yields the protein CASWTSGRETQYF.

In this sample, this clonotype turned up a few times. The rearrangement joins TRBV29-1 to TRBJ1-1; D remains ambiguous. The germline gives CDR1 SQVTM, CDR2 ANQGSEA. CDR3 length equals 10 residues. Between the trimmed V and J ends, which lost 6 bases and 3 bases, there was a span of 5 bases. CDR3 amino acids: CSVWDTEAFF. The CDR3 region has the DNA TGCAGCGTGTGGGACACTGAAGCTTTCTTT.